This T cell receptor (beta chain) was sequenced in a study of cytomegalovirus exposure and HLA in healthy donors. A note on this clone: The target antigen is unknown.

Germline CDR1 GTSNPN, CDR2 SVGIG (reference sequence). The CDR3 runs to 16 residues. Trimming cost V 2 bases and J 7 bases; bases outside gene matches: 13. Points from the study as a whole: Later on, an analysis found that several of the most significant clusters appeared to be linked to common viral pathogens, which included parvovirus B19. Rare TCR sequences predominated, though certain public TCRs were found in many donors.

The primer mix had 60 Vbeta and 13 Jbeta primers. The table came from immunoSEQ multiplex PCR; TCRdb's copy has only in-frame clones and leaves some out. The sample totals 60,000 or so clones. The chain carries TRBV30 and TRBJ1-2, with 10 bases that match TRBD1. Sequencing used PBMCs. The sequence derives from a man aged 50-60 years in good health and CMV-seropositive. CDR3 bases: TGTGCCTGGAGTCGGTCCGGGACAGGGGATGTTCGTGGCTACACCTTC. Protein: CAWSRSGTGDVRGYTF.